This passage covers 12 T cell receptor beta chains from one sample sequenced in a study of cytomegalovirus exposure and HLA in healthy donors. The PCR employed 60 Vbeta primers together with 13 Jbeta primers. TCRdb keeps only in-frame clones here, not all; method: immunoSEQ multiplex PCR. The data hold roughly 100,000 clones, with 79% observed a single time. Sequencing input: PBMCs. The receptors were gathered from a man in his fifties or sixties in good health and CMV-seropositive.

The chain uses TRBV5-4 and TRBJ2-2; D not resolved. The CDR3 has 14 amino acids. The germline V and J ends were trimmed by 0 bases and 4 bases, with 7 bases remaining between them. Germline-derived CDR1 and CDR2 are SGHNT and YYREEE (reference sequence). The CDR3 DNA is TGTGCCAGCAGCTTGGTGCAGTCCACCGGGGAGCTGTTTTTT. Residues: CASSLVQSTGELFF.

The chain has TRBV19 and TRBJ1-1, with D maybe TRBD1 (6 bases). The V end was cut by 3 bases, the J end by 6 bases, with 11 bases between. Germline V gene sequence: CDR1 LNHDA, CDR2 SQIVND (reference sequence). There are 13 residues in the CDR3. CDR3 DNA: TGTGCCAGTAGTATCGCTGGGACATCTGAAGCTTTCTTT. Protein sequence: CASSIAGTSEAFF.

This rearrangement joins TRBV15 to TRBJ2-7; 9 nucleotides align to TRBD2. CDR1 is LNHNV and CDR2 is YYDKDF in the germline V gene (reference sequence). The ends lost 1 base at V and 6 bases at J; junction bases unmatched: 16. The CDR3 extends over 18 amino acids. CDR3 bases: TGTGCCACCAGCAGAGCCCCTGGGTTTAGCGGGAGAAAGCTCGAGCAGTACTTC. Residues: CATSRAPGFSGRKLEQYF.

The chain is built from TRBV7-2 and TRBJ2-7; 12 bases match TRBD2. CDR3 length equals 17 residues. The V gene's germline CDR1 is SGHTA and CDR2 FQGNSA. V trimming: 0 bases; J trimming: 2 bases; junction bases outside the gene matches: 5. The CDR3: CASSLAGGLAGTYEQYF. The CDR3 nucleotides are TGTGCCAGCAGCTTAGCGGGGGGACTAGCGGGTACCTACGAGCAGTACTTC.

This sequence joins TRBV21-1 and TRBJ2-2; no check of the table's D call, TRBD2, against the DNA was made. TRBV21-1 has pseudogene status. The CDR3 totals 17 residues. The CDR3 DNA is TGTGCCAGCAGCAGAGGACTAGCGGGAGGCAACACCGGGGAGCTGTTTTTT. Its protein product is CASSRGLAGGNTGELFF.

This rearrangement joins TRBV27 to TRBJ2-7, with 8 bases identical to TRBD1. Germline V gives CDR1 MNHEY, CDR2 SMNVEV (reference sequence). CDR3 length: 15 residues. V trimming: 3 bases; J trimming: 2 bases; junction bases outside the gene matches: 6. CDR3 amino acids: CASSLTGASPYEQYF. In DNA form, the CDR3 reads TGTGCCAGCAGTTTGACAGGGGCCTCTCCCTACGAGCAGTACTTC.

The CDR3 DNA reads as TGTGCCAGCAGTGTCGATCCTGGGAGCTCCTACGAGCAGTACTTC. It yields the protein CASSVDPGSSYEQYF. The chain recombines TRBV6-1 with TRBJ2-5; D is possibly TRBD2 (5 bases). Judging by the DNA end, TRBJ2-7 fits better; the J call may be wrong. The germline CDR1 and CDR2 sequences are MNHNS and SASEGT. The CDR3 has 15 amino acids.

This clone was detected only a few times. The chain combines TRBV28 with TRBJ1-1; tentatively, D is TRBD1 (5 bases). Deletions cut 6 bases from V and 5 bases from J, with 16 bases between. The CDR3 covers 14 residues. The germline V gene has CDR1 MDHEN and CDR2 SYDVKM. For the CDR3, the DNA is TGTGCCAGCAGCCCCCCGGGACTTTGGACTGAAGCTTTCTTT. Translating it yields CASSPPGLWTEAFF.

The gene calls are TRBV27 and TRBJ1-6, with a tentative D call TRBD1 (5 bases). This CDR3 has 15 amino acids. Germline V gives CDR1 MNHEY, CDR2 SMNVEV (reference sequence). V shed 6 bases and J shed 7 bases, with 16 bases lying between them. CDR3 loop: CASRPRGGVNSPLHF. The CDR3 coding sequence is TGTGCCAGCAGACCGAGGGGAGGGGTCAATTCACCCCTCCACTTT.

The chain couples TRBV27 to TRBJ1-4; weak D call: TRBD1 (5 bases). Per germline, CDR1 MNHEY and CDR2 SMNVEV (reference sequence). The V end lost 6 bases, the J end lost 7 bases, and 12 bases lay between the germline ends. The CDR3 sequence is 13 residues long. The CDR3 reads CASRRIGVEKLFF. CDR3 sequence (DNA): TGTGCCAGCAGAAGAATAGGGGTTGAAAAACTGTTTTTT.

This clone occurred once. The chain links TRBV13 to TRBJ2-5, with TRBD1 matching over 10 bases. Unmatched junction bases numbered 7, after V lost 1 base and J lost 5 bases. The CDR3 is made up of 16 amino acids. The germline V gene has CDR1 PRHDT and CDR2 FYEKMQ (reference sequence). CDR3 sequence: CASSLEGQGPRETQYF. The CDR3 region has the DNA TGTGCCAGCAGCTTAGAGGGACAGGGGCCTCGCGAGACCCAGTACTTC.

The CDR3 here is CASSRSDQPQHF. CDR3 DNA: TGTGCCAGCAGCAGATCCGATCAGCCCCAGCATTTT. The rearrangement links TRBV28 to TRBJ1-5, with unresolved D. There are 12 residues in the CDR3. Germline lookup yields CDR1 MDHEN and CDR2 SYDVKM. Deletions cut 6 bases from V and 5 bases from J, with 8 bases between.